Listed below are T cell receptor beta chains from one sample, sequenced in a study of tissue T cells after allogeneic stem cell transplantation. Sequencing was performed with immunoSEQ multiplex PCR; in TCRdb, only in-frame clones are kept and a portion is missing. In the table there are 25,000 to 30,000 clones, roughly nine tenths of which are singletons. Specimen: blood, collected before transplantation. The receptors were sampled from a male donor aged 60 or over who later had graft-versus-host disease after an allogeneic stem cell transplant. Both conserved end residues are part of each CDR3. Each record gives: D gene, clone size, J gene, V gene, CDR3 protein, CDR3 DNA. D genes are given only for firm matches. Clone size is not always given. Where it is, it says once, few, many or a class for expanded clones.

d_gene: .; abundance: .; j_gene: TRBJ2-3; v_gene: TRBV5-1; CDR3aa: CASSLGGGSYSTDTQYF; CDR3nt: TGCGCCAGCAGCTTGGGGGGCGGCAGCTATAGCACAGATACGCAGTATTTT
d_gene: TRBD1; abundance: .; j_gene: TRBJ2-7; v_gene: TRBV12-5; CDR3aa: CASGPEVDRTYEQYF; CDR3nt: TGTGCTAGTGGTCCGGAGGTGGACAGGACCTACGAGCAGTACTTC
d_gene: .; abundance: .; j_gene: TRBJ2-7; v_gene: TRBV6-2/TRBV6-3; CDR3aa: CASSYSGQGIYEQYF; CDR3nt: TGTGCCAGCAGTTACTCGGGTCAGGGGATCTACGAGCAGTACTTC
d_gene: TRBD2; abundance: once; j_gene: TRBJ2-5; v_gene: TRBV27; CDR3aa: CASSERRGLAGETQYF; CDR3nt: TGTGCCAGCAGTGAGAGACGAGGACTAGCTGGAGAGACCCAGTACTTC
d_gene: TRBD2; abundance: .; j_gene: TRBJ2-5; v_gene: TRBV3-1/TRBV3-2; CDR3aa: CASSQEGLAGGPEETQYF; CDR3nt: TGTGCCAGCAGCCAAGAGGGACTAGCGGGGGGGCCTGAGGAGACCCAGTACTTC
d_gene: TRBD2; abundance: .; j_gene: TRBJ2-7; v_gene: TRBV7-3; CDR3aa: CASSLERDPSYEQYF; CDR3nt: TGTGCCAGCAGCTTAGAGCGGGACCCTTCCTACGAGCAGTACTTC
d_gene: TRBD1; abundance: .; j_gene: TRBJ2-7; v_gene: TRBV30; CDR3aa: CAWQQDRGSYEQYF; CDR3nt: TGTGCCTGGCAACAGGACAGGGGCTCCTACGAGCAGTACTTC
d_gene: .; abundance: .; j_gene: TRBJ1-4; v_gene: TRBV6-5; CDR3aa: CASSSAGTTNEKLFF; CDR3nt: TGTGCCAGCAGTTCCGCAGGGACAACTAATGAAAAACTGTTTTTT
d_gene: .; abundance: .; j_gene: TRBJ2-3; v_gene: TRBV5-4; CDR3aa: CASSEDAMAADTQYF; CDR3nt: TGTGCCAGCAGCGAGGACGCTATGGCGGCAGATACGCAGTATTTT
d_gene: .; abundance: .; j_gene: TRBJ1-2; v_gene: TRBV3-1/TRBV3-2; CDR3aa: CASSQGLGTFYTF; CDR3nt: TGTGCCAGCAGCCAAGGTCTAGGGACGTTCTACACCTTC
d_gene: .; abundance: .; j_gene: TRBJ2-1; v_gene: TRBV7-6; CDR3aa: CASSLASSSYNEQFF; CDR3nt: TGTGCCAGCAGCTTAGCTAGTAGCTCCTACAATGAGCAGTTCTTC
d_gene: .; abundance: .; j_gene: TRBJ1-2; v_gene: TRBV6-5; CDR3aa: CASTHGRYGYTF; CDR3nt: TGTGCCAGCACCCACGGCCGCTATGGCTACACCTTC
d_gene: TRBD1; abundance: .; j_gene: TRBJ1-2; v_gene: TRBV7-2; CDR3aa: CASSPGTGIYGYTF; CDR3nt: TGTGCCAGCAGCCCCGGGACAGGGATCTATGGCTACACCTTC
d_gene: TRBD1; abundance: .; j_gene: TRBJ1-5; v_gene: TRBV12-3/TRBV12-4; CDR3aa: CASSLTGTAQHF; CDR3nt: TGTGCCAGCAGTTTGACAGGGACGGCCCAGCATTTT
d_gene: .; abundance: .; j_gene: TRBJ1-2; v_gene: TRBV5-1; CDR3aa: CASSPTGTLHYGYTF; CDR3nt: TGCGCCAGCAGCCCCACCGGGACGTTACACTATGGCTACACCTTC
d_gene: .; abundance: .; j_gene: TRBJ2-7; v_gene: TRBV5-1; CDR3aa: CASSSTPGTFYEQYF; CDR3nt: TGCGCCAGCAGCTCCACTCCCGGGACTTTCTACGAGCAGTACTTC
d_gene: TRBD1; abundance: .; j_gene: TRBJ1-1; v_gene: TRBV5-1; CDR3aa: CASSPGTVYEAFF; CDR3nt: TGCGCCAGCAGCCCCGGGACAGTTTATGAAGCTTTCTTT
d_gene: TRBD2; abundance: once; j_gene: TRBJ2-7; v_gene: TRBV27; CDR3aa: CASSLRLGTTYPYEQYF; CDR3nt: TGTGCCAGCAGTTTAAGACTTGGGACTACCTATCCCTACGAGCAGTACTTC
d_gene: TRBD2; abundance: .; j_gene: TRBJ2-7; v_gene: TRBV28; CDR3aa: CASSLAGGSYEQYF; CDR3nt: TGTGCCAGCAGTTTGGCGGGAGGCTCCTACGAGCAGTACTTC
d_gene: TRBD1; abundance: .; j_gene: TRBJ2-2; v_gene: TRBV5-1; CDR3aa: CASSGPGQGTTGELFF; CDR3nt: TGCGCCAGCAGCGGACCGGGACAGGGCACTACCGGGGAGCTGTTTTTT
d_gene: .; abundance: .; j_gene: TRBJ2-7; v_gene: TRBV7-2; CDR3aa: CASSLAGLRAHEQYF; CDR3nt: TGTGCCAGCAGCTTAGCGGGGTTACGAGCCCACGAGCAGTACTTC
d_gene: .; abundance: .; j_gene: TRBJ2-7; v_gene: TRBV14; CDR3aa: CASSLGGVPPSYEQYF; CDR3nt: TGTGCCAGCAGTCTAGGGGGAGTCCCACCTTCCTACGAGCAGTACTTC
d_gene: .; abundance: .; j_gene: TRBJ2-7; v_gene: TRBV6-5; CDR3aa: CASSPLSSGWQYF; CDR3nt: TGTGCCAGCAGCCCCCTCTCGTCCGGATGGCAGTACTTC
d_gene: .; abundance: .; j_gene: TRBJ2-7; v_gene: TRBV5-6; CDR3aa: CASTPKGSGEQYF; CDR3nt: TGTGCCAGCACCCCGAAGGGGTCGGGCGAGCAGTACTTC
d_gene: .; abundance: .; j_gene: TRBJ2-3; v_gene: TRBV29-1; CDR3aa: CSVGSPDTQYF; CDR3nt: TGCAGCGTGGGTTCTCCAGATACGCAGTATTTT
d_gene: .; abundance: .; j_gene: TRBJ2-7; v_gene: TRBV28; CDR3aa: CASSLYGRAAPYEQYF; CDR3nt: TGTGCCAGCAGTTTATACGGCAGGGCCGCCCCCTACGAGCAGTACTTC
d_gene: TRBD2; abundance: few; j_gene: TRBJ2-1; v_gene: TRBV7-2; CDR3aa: CASSSWAGGGGTEQFF; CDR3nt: TGTGCCAGCAGCTCTTGGGCGGGGGGCGGTGGTACTGAGCAGTTCTTC
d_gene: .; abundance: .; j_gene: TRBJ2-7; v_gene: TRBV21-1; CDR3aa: CASSKELGGQYF; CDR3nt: TGTGCCAGCAGCAAAGAGTTGGGAGGGCAGTACTTC
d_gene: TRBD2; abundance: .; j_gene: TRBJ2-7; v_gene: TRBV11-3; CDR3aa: CASSSGGPTYEQYF; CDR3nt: TGTGCCAGCAGCTCGGGGGGGCCTACCTACGAGCAGTACTTC
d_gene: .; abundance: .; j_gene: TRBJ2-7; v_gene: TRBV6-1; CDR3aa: CASSEPTKVLYEQYF; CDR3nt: TGTGCCAGCAGTGAACCGACAAAGGTCCTCTACGAGCAGTACTTC
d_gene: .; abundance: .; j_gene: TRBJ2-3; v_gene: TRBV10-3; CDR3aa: CAIAGSETDTQYF; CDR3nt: TGTGCCATCGCGGGGTCGGAAACAGATACGCAGTATTTT
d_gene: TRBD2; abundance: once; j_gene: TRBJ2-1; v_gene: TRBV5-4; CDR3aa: CASSQRLAGHNEQFF; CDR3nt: TGTGCCAGCAGCCAAAGACTAGCGGGCCACAATGAGCAGTTCTTC
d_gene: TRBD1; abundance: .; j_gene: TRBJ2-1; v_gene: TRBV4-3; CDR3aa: CASSQGGQGAENEQFF; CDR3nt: TGCGCCAGCAGCCAAGGGGGACAGGGGGCGGAAAATGAGCAGTTCTTC
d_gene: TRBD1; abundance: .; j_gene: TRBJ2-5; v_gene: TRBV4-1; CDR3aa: CASSQAPQGVQETQYF; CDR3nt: TGCGCCAGCAGCCAAGCTCCTCAGGGGGTCCAAGAGACCCAGTACTTC
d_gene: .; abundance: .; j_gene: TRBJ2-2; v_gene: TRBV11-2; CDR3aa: CASSPFSIGELFF; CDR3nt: TGTGCCAGCAGCCCCTTTAGTATCGGGGAGCTGTTTTTT
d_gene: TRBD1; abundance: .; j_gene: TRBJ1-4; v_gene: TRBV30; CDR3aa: CAWRPPFGTGDEKLFF; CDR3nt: TGTGCCTGGAGACCCCCGTTCGGGACAGGGGATGAAAAACTGTTTTTT
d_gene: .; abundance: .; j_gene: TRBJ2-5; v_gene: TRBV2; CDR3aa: CASSVQRGQETQYF; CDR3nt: TGTGCCAGCAGTGTACAGAGGGGACAAGAGACCCAGTACTTC
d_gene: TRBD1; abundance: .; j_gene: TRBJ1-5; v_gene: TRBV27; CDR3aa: CASSLGQGDHSNQPQHF; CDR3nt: TGTGCCAGCAGTTTAGGTCAGGGGGACCATAGCAATCAGCCCCAGCATTTT
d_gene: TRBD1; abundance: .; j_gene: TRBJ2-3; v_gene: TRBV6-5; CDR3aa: CASSIQGGTQYF; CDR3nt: TGTGCCAGCAGCATACAGGGGGGTACGCAGTATTTT
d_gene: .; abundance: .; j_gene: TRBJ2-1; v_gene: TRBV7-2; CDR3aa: CASSLAFMDSNEQFF; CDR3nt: TGTGCCAGCAGCTTAGCGTTTATGGACAGCAATGAGCAGTTCTTC